This entry describes one T cell receptor beta chain. Its antigen remains unknown. 13 Jbeta primers and 60 Vbeta primers were used for the PCR. Clones were read by immunoSEQ multiplex PCR, and TCRdb kept only the in-frame ones, dropping some. The repertoire holds 90,000 to 150,000 clones, 70% to 85% seen once, with approximately 10% in the top ten. This sample stems from a study of cytomegalovirus exposure and HLA in healthy donors. Between the trimmed V and J ends, which lost 1 base and 3 bases, there was a span of 5 bases. CDR3 size: 13 residues. Germline V CDR1 and CDR2: MGHRA, YSYEKL. Study observations and caveats: An apparent linkage of common viral pathogens to several of the most significant clusters emerged in a later analysis.

Input material: PBMCs. The receptor was derived from a woman aged 45-59 years in good health and CMV-seropositive. This chain connects TRBV4-1 to TRBJ2-3; D not resolved. CDR3 coding DNA: TGCGCCAGCAGCCAAGTTATGACAGATACGCAGTATTTT. Its translation: CASSQVMTDTQYF.